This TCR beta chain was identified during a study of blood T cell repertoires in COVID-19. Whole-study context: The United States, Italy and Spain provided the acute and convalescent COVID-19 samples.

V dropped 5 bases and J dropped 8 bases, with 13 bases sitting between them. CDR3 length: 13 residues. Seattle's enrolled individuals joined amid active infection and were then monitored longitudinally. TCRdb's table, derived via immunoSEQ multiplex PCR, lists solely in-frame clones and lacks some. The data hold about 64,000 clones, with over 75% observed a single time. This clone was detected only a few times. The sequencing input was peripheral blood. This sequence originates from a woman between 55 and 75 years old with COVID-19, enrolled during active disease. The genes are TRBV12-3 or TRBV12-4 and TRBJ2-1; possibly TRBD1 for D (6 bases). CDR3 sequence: CASSAPNRDEQFF. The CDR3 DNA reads TGTGCCAGCAGTGCGCCCAACAGGGATGAGCAGTTCTTC.